This T cell receptor (beta chain) comes out of a study of cytomegalovirus exposure and HLA in healthy donors. Study findings and constraints: The only immune exposure information that was available was CMV serostatus.

Comment on this clone: Its antigen is not identified.

PCR involved 60 Vbeta and 13 Jbeta primers. This table comes from immunoSEQ multiplex PCR, and its TCRdb copy is limited to in-frame clones, with some not included. Counted here are over 90,000 clones, approximately 79% occurring once; the ten biggest clones make up roughly 19%. This receptor was obtained from an older woman in good health and CMV-seropositive. Sequencing was carried out using PBMCs.

In DNA, the CDR3 is TGTGCCAGCAGTCCGGATGCGGACACCATATATTTT. Its translation is CASSPDADTIYF. The V and J genes are TRBV6-6 and TRBJ1-3; D is unresolved. Between the trimmed V and J ends, which lost 5 bases and 8 bases, there was a span of 10 bases. CDR3 length: 12 residues. Germline assignment: CDR1 MNHNY and CDR2 SVGAGI (reference sequence).